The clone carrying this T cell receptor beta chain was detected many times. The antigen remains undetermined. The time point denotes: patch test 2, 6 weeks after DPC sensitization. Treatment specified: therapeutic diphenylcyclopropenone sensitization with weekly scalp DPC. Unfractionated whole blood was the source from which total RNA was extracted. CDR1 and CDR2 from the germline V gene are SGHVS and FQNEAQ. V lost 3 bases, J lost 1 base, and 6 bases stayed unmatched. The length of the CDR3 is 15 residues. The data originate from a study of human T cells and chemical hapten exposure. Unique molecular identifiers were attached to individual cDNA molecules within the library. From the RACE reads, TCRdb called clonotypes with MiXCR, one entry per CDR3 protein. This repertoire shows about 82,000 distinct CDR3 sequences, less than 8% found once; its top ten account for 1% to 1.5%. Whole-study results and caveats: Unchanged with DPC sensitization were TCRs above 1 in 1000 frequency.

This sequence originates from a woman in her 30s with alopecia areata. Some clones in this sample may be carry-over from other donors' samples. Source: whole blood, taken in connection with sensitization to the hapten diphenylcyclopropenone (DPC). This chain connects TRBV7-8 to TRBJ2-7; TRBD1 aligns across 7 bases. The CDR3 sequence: CASSLGQSPSYEQYF. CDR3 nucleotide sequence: TGTGCCAGCAGCTTGGGACAGAGCCCGTCCTACGAGCAGTACTTC.